Below, 26 T cell receptor beta chains from the same sample are listed, as sequenced in a study of cytomegalovirus exposure and HLA in healthy donors. Primers included in the PCR were 60 Vbeta and 13 Jbeta primers. Clones were read by immunoSEQ multiplex PCR, and TCRdb kept only the in-frame ones, dropping some. There are tens of thousands of clones in the sample; roughly 83% occur only once, and 2.1% lies in the top ten. Specimen: PBMCs. The receptors were gathered from a man younger than 30 in good health and CMV-seronegative.

CDR3 protein: CASSLTGDRVKGNYGYTF. Written as DNA, the CDR3 is TGCGCCAGCAGCTTGACCGGTGACAGGGTGAAGGGGAACTATGGCTACACCTTC. The chain employs TRBV5-1 and TRBJ1-2, with 7 bases aligning to TRBD1. This CDR3 comprises 18 residues. V gave up 1 base and J gave up 2 bases; unmatched junction bases: 14. Germline values: CDR1 SGHRS, CDR2 YFSETQ. Drawing the rest from reference TRBV5-1 and TRBJ1-2, the complete variable domain is KAGVTQTPRYLIKTRGQQVTLSCSPISGHRSVSWYQQTPGQGLQFLFEYFSETQRNKGNFPGRFSGRQFSNSRSEMNVSTLELGDSALYLCASSLTGDRVKGNYGYTFGSGTRLTVV.

This clone was seen just once. J is TRBJ2-5 and V is TRBV11-2; a possible D gene is TRBD2 (5 bases). The CDR3 consists of 15 residues. Germline V CDR1 and CDR2: SGHAT, FQNNGV. V lost 2 bases and J 5 bases, leaving 15 bases between the germline ends. This CDR3 is CASSLFGGGGETQYF. The CDR3 DNA reads TGTGCCAGCAGCTTATTCGGCGGAGGCGGGGAGACCCAGTACTTC.

This rearrangement joins TRBV4-3 to TRBJ1-2; no reliable D call. Trimming left V 1 base short and J 4 bases short, with 13 bases between. Germline lookup yields CDR1 LGHNA and CDR2 YSLEER. This CDR3 is 15 amino acids long. The CDR3 loop reads CASSQVRAAAYGYTF. The CDR3 DNA reads TGCGCCAGCAGCCAAGTGAGGGCGGCTGCCTATGGCTACACCTTC.

The chain employs TRBV29-1 and TRBJ2-1; tentatively, D is TRBD2 (5 bases). CDR3 size: 12 residues. Germline CDR1 is SQVTM and CDR2 is ANQGSEA. The V gene lost 6 bases and the J gene lost 8 bases, with 14 bases spanning the gap. In nucleotides, the CDR3 is TGCAGCGTGCTAGAGGGAGCACATGAGCAGTTCTTC. Protein: CSVLEGAHEQFF.

This sequence joins TRBV2 and TRBJ1-3, with D possibly being TRBD1 (6 bases). V lost 4 bases, J lost 8 bases, and 12 bases lay in between. Germline assignment: CDR1 SNHLY and CDR2 FYNNEI. There are 13 residues in the CDR3. CDR3 coding DNA: TGTGCCAGCAGTGTCGGGTGGACAGACACCATATATTTT. Its protein product is CASSVGWTDTIYF.

This clone was recorded a few times. One end of the junction fails to match germline, which may point to a read error. V and J are TRBV14 and TRBJ1-3; D is unclear. Germline assignment: CDR1 SGHDN and CDR2 FVKESK. The CDR3 extends over 12 amino acids. The CDR3 region is CASSNAGRTGHF. CDR3 in DNA: TGTGCCAGCAGCAACGCGGGTAGGACGGGCCATTTT.

V and J are TRBV4-2 and TRBJ2-1, with 7 bases identical to TRBD2. From germline, CDR1 is LGHNA and CDR2 YNFKEQ. After removal of 0 bases from V and 7 bases from J, the junction contained 9 bases not matched to a gene. This CDR3 spans 16 amino acids. The DNA of the CDR3 is TGTGCCAGCAGCCAAGATGCTACCACGGGAGGTAATGAGCAGTTCTTC. Amino acid sequence: CASSQDATTGGNEQFF.

CDR3 sequence reads: CASSSGLAGVNEQFF. The CDR3 DNA reads TGTGCCAGCAGCTCTGGACTAGCGGGAGTCAATGAGCAGTTCTTC. This rearrangement joins TRBV7-3 to TRBJ2-1, with TRBD2 matching 13 bases. Germline V gives CDR1 SGHTA, CDR2 FQGTGA. This CDR3 spans 15 amino acids. V lost 4 bases to trimming and J lost 6 bases; unmatched junction nucleotides: 3.

V and J are TRBV29-1 and TRBJ2-7, with TRBD2 matching over 10 bases. The germline gives CDR1 SQVTM, CDR2 ANQGSEA. The junction had 3 bases not matched to a gene; V was cut back by 2 bases and J by 2 bases. The CDR3 covers 14 residues. The CDR3 here is CSVERLAGAYEQYF. The CDR3 coding sequence is TGCAGCGTTGAAAGGCTAGCGGGAGCCTACGAGCAGTACTTC.

V gene TRBV5-1 combines with J gene TRBJ1-4; D is unclear. Per germline, CDR1 SGHRS and CDR2 YFSETQ. V lost 0 bases to trimming and J lost 5 bases, with 11 bases between them. This CDR3 has 15 amino acids. The CDR3 protein is CASSLGRSVNEKLFF. For the CDR3, the DNA is TGCGCCAGCAGCTTGGGTCGTTCTGTGAATGAAAAACTGTTTTTT.

The rearrangement uses TRBV29-1 and TRBJ2-1, with no clear D. Germline assignment: CDR1 SQVTM and CDR2 ANQGSEA. The CDR3 covers 12 residues. The V end lost 6 bases, the J end lost 0 bases, and 6 bases lay between the germline ends. The CDR3 is CSVAISYNEQFF. The CDR3 bases are TGCAGCGTCGCTATCTCCTACAATGAGCAGTTCTTC.

This chain connects TRBV4-3 to TRBJ2-3, with 9 bases identical to TRBD2. The J segment lost 4 bases and the V segment lost 3 bases, leaving 5 bases of the junction unmatched. Germline assignment: CDR1 LGHNA and CDR2 YSLEER. The CDR3 is 15 amino acids. The CDR3: CASSQGVAGADTQYF. The CDR3 DNA follows: TGCGCCAGCAGCCAGGGGGTAGCGGGAGCAGATACGCAGTATTTT.

This clone was observed a few times. The rearrangement uses TRBV5-1 and TRBJ1-4; 10 nucleotides align to TRBD1. CDR1 and CDR2 (germline): SGHRS, YFSETQ. V gave up 7 bases and J gave up 0 bases; unmatched junction bases: 3. The CDR3 runs 15 residues. The CDR3 nucleotides are TGCGCCAGCGGACAGGGGGGCGCAACTAATGAAAAACTGTTTTTT. Amino acid sequence: CASGQGGATNEKLFF.

The V gene is TRBV28, the J gene TRBJ1-1; D is undetermined. CDR1 and CDR2 from the germline V gene are MDHEN and SYDVKM. Deletions cut 4 bases from V and 2 bases from J, with 8 bases between. The CDR3 extends over 13 amino acids. CDR3: CASSSSPNTEAFF. The CDR3 nucleotides read TGTGCCAGCAGTTCCTCTCCTAACACTGAAGCTTTCTTT.

The chain couples TRBV29-1 to TRBJ1-3; 9 nucleotides align to TRBD1. With 7 bases clipped from V and 5 bases from J, the junction kept 6 bases outside the gene matches. The V gene's germline CDR1 is SQVTM and CDR2 ANQGSEA. The length of the CDR3 is 13 residues. Written as DNA, the CDR3 is TGCAGCGAACCCGACAGGGGGAGAAACACCATATATTTT. This codes for CSEPDRGRNTIYF.

The chain joins TRBV4-3 to TRBJ2-2; 7 bases are shared with TRBD1. The germline V gene encodes CDR1 LGHNA and CDR2 YSLEER. V was pared by 1 base and J by 1 base, with 0 bases of the junction left unmatched. This CDR3 comprises 15 residues. The CDR3 region has the DNA TGCGCCAGCAGCCAAGGGACAGGGAACACCGGGGAGCTGTTTTTT. Translated, it gives CASSQGTGNTGELFF.

The count of this clone is one. CDR3 sequence reads: CASSTVTGYYGYTF. CDR3 in DNA: TGTGCCAGCAGCACGGTTACGGGGTACTATGGCTACACCTTC. The rearrangement joins TRBV2 to TRBJ1-2, with D uncertain. CDR3 length equals 14 residues. The germline V gene has CDR1 SNHLY and CDR2 FYNNEI. Trimming took off 6 bases at V and 3 bases at J, with 14 bases between the two ends.

The rearrangement links TRBV10-1 to TRBJ2-5; D may be TRBD2 (5 bases). The CDR3 length is 13 residues. Germline V gene sequence: CDR1 WNHNN, CDR2 SYGVQD (reference sequence). Trimming shortened V by 2 bases and J by 7 bases, and 11 bases separated the two germline ends. In DNA form, the CDR3 reads TGCGCCAGCAGTGAGGTCCGGAGCGGGACCCAGTACTTC. Encoded protein: CASSEVRSGTQYF.

The V gene is TRBV29-1, the J gene TRBJ2-7; 7 bases map to TRBD1. The CDR3 runs 15 residues. With 6 bases clipped from V and 5 bases from J, the junction kept 16 bases outside the gene matches. Germline-derived CDR1 and CDR2 are SQVTM and ANQGSEA. The CDR3 here is CSVLLTGVTWNEQYF. The CDR3 DNA sequence: TGCAGCGTCCTTCTAACAGGGGTGACCTGGAACGAGCAGTACTTC.

The V and J genes are TRBV9 and TRBJ2-1; the D is unclear. The V end was cut by 3 bases, the J end by 9 bases, with 7 bases between. Germline loops: CDR1 SGDLS, CDR2 YYNGEE. The CDR3 loop spans 11 amino acids. The CDR3 loop reads CASSDLVEQFF. The CDR3, as DNA: TGTGCCAGCAGCGATCTAGTTGAGCAGTTCTTC.

The chain recombines TRBV14 with TRBJ2-3; 8 bases are a match to TRBD2. Germline values: CDR1 SGHDN, CDR2 FVKESK. The V and J ends lost 6 bases and 1 base, in that order; junction bases with no gene match: 3. This CDR3 is built from 14 residues. The CDR3 coding sequence is TGTGCCAGCAGAGCGGGAGCTCGCACAGATACGCAGTATTTT. As protein: CASRAGARTDTQYF. The whole variable domain, filled in from reference TRBV14 and TRBJ2-3, reads EAGVTQFPSHSVIEKGQTVTLRCDPISGHDNLYWYRRVMGKEIKFLLHFVKESKQDESGMPNNRFLAERTGGTYSTLKVQPAELEDSGVYFCASRAGARTDTQYFGPGTRLTVL.

The rearrangement joins TRBV7-2 to TRBJ2-7; D call uncertain. Germline CDR1 and CDR2: SGHTA and FQGNSA. With 5 bases removed from V and 6 bases from J, the gap between germline ends came to 14 bases. The CDR3 is 13 amino acids. As DNA, the CDR3 is TGTGCCAGCAGCACCCGAGCAACTTCCGAGCAGTACTTC. Its translation is CASSTRATSEQYF.

The V gene is TRBV18, the J gene TRBJ2-5, with 12 positions matching TRBD2. The CDR3 spans 17 residues. Germline V gene sequence: CDR1 KGHSH, CDR2 LQKENI. V was clipped by 3 bases and J by 4 bases; unmatched bases: 9. In nucleotides, the CDR3 is TGTGCCAGCTCACCGGGACTAGCGGGCCTCACCCCAGAGACCCAGTACTTC. Residues: CASSPGLAGLTPETQYF.

The chain carries TRBV2 and TRBJ2-2, with 16 bases aligning to TRBD2. Germline V CDR1 and CDR2: SNHLY, FYNNEI. The CDR3 covers 17 residues. V lost 6 bases to trimming and J lost 4 bases; unmatched junction nucleotides: 5. In DNA, the CDR3 is TGTGCCAGCAGGGGACTAGCGGGAGGGCCTGGCACCGGGGAGCTGTTTTTT. As protein: CASRGLAGGPGTGELFF.

The rearrangement links TRBV2 to TRBJ2-5, with D possibly TRBD1 on 6 matching bases. Germline loops: CDR1 SNHLY, CDR2 FYNNEI. V lost 5 bases to trimming and J lost 3 bases, with 19 bases between them. This CDR3 contains 16 residues. CDR3 protein: CASSLVEWTVEETQYF. The DNA of the CDR3 is TGTGCCAGCAGTCTAGTAGAGTGGACAGTGGAAGAGACCCAGTACTTC.

The chain is built from TRBV18 and TRBJ2-5; weak D call: TRBD2 (6 bases). The J call may be incorrect, as the DNA end agrees better with TRBJ2-7. The CDR3 contains 14 residues. Germline V lookup: CDR1 KGHSH, CDR2 LQKENI. The CDR3 spells CASAGSGGTYEQYF. The CDR3 DNA is TGTGCCAGCGCCGGGAGCGGCGGGACCTACGAGCAGTACTTC.